This T cell receptor beta chain was sequenced for a study of PD-L1 blockade in urothelial cancer. TCRdb keeps only in-frame clones here, not all; method: immunoSEQ multiplex PCR. The sample gives about 100,000 clones, about 91% of which show up once; around 0.9% is in the top ten. CDR3 length: 17 amino acids. Trimming removed 1 base from V and 0 bases from J, with 12 bases in between. CDR1 and CDR2 (germline): MNHEY, SMNVEV (reference sequence). The clonotype comes from a woman of 80 years or more with urothelial cancer. The sample consisted of PBMCs, taken around atezolizumab (anti-PD-L1) treatment. The chain employs TRBV27 and TRBJ1-4; no clear D. The CDR3 bases are TGTGCCAGCAGTTTATATTATTGGGCGACAACTAATGAAAAACTGTTTTTT. The encoded protein is CASSLYYWATTNEKLFF.